This T cell receptor beta chain came from a study of T-cell memory formation after mild COVID-19. 5'RACE with constant-segment primers built TCRalpha and TCRbeta cDNA libraries with UMIs. TCRdb recomputed calls from the 5' RACE reads with MiXCR, one row per CDR3 protein. The table includes more than 250,000 distinct CDR3 sequences, around 17% detected once. Study-level points and caveats: Whereas later expanders leaned CD4+, clones contracting day 15 to 85 showed a balanced CD4/CD8 makeup. Memory from before infection featured some responding clones, which suggests cross-reactive memory joined.

Germline V gene lookup returns CDR1 DFQATT and CDR2 SNEGSKA (reference sequence). V lost 8 bases and J lost 1, with 17 bases in between. The CDR3 runs 14 residues. This clonotype was observed a few times. Antigen: not known. This chain joins TRBV20-1 and TRBJ2-5; D is ambiguous. This sequence was found in a man younger than 30 who had mild COVID-19 (a few samples of this study predate the infection). Cell type and time point are not known. Sequencing input: PBMCs or a T cell subset sorted from them (not recorded which). CDR3 sequence reads: CSTTGEGSQETQYF. CDR3 sequence (DNA): TGCAGTACAACTGGCGAAGGGTCCCAAGAGACCCAGTACTTC.